This T cell receptor beta chain was retrieved from a study of shared clonotypes between healthy human individuals. Method: immunoSEQ multiplex PCR; TCRdb's copy keeps in-frame clones and lacks some. The table includes approximately 640,000 clones, more than 70% detected once. The investigators split CD4+ cells into a CD45RA+ naive subset and a CD45RA-negative memory subset. Study-level results: What rarefaction showed was incomplete sorted-subset sequencing despite large depth. Relative to memory subsets, naive subsets generally showed larger estimated richness.

The CDR3 runs 13 residues. The V end was cut by 3 bases, the J end by 0 bases, with 6 bases between. Germline CDR1 reads MGHDK; CDR2 reads SYGVNS. As for this clone: Its target is not known.

The receptor comes from a woman in her 30s in good health. This sequence joins TRBV25-1 and TRBJ2-7; D gene ambiguous. Sequences were obtained from memory CD4+ T cells sorted from blood. Subset reported: CD45RA-negative fraction. CDR3 sequence (DNA): TGTGCCAGCAGTGACGGTAACTCCTACGAGCAGTACTTC. Translating it yields CASSDGNSYEQYF.